This T cell receptor beta chain stems from a study of metastatic and nonmetastatic thyroid tumors. Overall study: Repertoire data that came from the blood and tumor or nodule tissue of malignant and benign thyroid patients were compared.

There were no patients who had received any treatment before thyroid surgery. V trimming: 1 base; J trimming: 5 bases; junction bases outside the gene matches: 0. CDR3 size: 13 residues. Germline CDR1 is MGHRA and CDR2 is YSYEKL. TCRdb re-called clones via MiXCR from the PCR reads. Seen here are over 10,000 clones, approximately 22% observed once, and the top ten hold roughly 3.9%. The sequenced sample was blood. V is TRBV4-1 and J is TRBJ2-3; TRBD2 matches 7 bases. The receptor was isolated from a female donor with papillary thyroid cancer or a benign thyroid nodule (not recorded which). Some clones in this sample may be carry-over from other donors' samples. The CDR3 sequence: CASSQAGGDTQYF. DNA of the CDR3: TGCGCCAGCAGCCAAGCGGGAGGAGATACGCAGTATTTT.